One T cell receptor beta chain is described in this entry. Antigen: not known. The V gene lost 7 bases and the J gene lost 0 bases, with 19 bases spanning the gap. This CDR3 spans 16 amino acids. Germline CDR1 is SQVTM and CDR2 is ANQGSEA. The assay was immunoSEQ multiplex PCR, and TCRdb's table has in-frame clones only and misses some. The sample records approximately 2.1 million clones, more than 85% being singletons. These data originate in a study of shared clonotypes between healthy human individuals. Study conclusions and caveats: Read depth was anticipated to influence clonotype sharing among donors. At large depth, rarefaction still showed sorted-subset sequencing to be incomplete. With few donors, the genetic and exposure-history diversity represented was limited. Sample collection involved blood only; tissue repertoires are likely different.

The sample taken for sequencing was naive CD4+ T cells from PBMCs. Noted subset: CD45RA+ positively selected. The genes are TRBV29-1 and TRBJ1-5; the D is unclear. This receptor was obtained from a man aged 18 to 30 in good health. Some clones in this sample may be carry-over from other donors' samples. CDR3 amino acids: CSDPPRWAYSNQPQHF. The CDR3 DNA reads TGCAGCGACCCTCCCCGTTGGGCATATAGCAATCAGCCCCAGCATTTT.